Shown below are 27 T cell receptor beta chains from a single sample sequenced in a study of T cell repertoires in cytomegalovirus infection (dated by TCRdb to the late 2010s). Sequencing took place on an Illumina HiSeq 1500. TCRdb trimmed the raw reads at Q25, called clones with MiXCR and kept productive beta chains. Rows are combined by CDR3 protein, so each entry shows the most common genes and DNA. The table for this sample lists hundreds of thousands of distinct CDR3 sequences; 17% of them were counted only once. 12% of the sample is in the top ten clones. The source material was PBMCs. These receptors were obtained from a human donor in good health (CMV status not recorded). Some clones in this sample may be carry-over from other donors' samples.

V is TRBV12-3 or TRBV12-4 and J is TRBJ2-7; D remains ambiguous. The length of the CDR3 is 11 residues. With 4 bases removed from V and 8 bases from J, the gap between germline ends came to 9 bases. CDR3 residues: CASSSNRQQYF. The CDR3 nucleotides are TGTGCCAGCAGTTCAAATCGACAGCAGTACTTC.

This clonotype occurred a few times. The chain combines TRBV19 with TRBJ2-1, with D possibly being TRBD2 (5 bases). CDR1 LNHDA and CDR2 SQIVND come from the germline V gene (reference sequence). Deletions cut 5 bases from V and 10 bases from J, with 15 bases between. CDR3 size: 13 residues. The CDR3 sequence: CASSPTRFREQFF. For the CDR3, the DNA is TGTGCCAGTAGTCCTACTAGGTTTAGGGAGCAGTTCTTC.

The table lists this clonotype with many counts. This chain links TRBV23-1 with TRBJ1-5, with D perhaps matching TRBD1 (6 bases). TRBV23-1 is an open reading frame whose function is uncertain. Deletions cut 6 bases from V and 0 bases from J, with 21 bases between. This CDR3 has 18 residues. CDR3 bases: TGCGCCAGCAGCCCCCGAAAAATACAGGGAAATAGCAATCAGCCCCAGCATTTT. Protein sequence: CASSPRKIQGNSNQPQHF.

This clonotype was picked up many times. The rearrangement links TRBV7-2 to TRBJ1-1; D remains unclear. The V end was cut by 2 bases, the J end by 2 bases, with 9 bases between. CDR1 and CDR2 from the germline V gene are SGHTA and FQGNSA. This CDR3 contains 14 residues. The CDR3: CASSLRGSNTEAFF. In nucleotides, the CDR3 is TGTGCCAGCAGCTTACGGGGATCAAACACTGAAGCTTTCTTT.

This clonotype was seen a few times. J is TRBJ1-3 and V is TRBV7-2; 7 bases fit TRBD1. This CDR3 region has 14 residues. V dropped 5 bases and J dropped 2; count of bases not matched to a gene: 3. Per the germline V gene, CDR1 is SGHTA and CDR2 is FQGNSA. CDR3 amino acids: CASSPQGPGNTIYF. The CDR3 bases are TGTGCCAGCAGCCCACAGGGGCCTGGAAACACCATATATTTT.

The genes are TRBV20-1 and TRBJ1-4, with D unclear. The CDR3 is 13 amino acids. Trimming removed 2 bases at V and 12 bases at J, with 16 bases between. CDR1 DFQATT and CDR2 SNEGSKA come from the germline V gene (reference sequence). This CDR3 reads CSARIFGETQLFF. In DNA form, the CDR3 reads TGCAGTGCTAGAATCTTCGGGGAAACTCAACTGTTTTTT.

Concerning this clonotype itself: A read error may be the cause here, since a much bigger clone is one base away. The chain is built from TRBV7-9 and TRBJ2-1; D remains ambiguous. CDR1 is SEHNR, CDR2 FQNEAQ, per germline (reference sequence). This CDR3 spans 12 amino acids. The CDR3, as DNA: TGTGCCAGCAACTTAGTTTTGAATGAGCAGTTCTTC. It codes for CASNLVLNEQFF. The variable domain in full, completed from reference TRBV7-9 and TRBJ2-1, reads DTGVSQNPRHKITKRGQNVTFRCDPISEHNRLYWYRQTLGQGPEFLTYFQNEAQLEKSRLLSDRFSAERPKGSFSTLEIQRTEQGDSAMYLCASNLVLNEQFFGPGTRLTVL.

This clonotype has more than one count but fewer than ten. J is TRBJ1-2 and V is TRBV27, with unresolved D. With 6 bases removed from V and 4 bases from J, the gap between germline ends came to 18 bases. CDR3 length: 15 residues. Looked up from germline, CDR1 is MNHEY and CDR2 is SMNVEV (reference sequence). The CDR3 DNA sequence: TGTGCCAGCAGCTCGACCGCCACCGCCCTCTATGGCTACACCTTC. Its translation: CASSSTATALYGYTF.

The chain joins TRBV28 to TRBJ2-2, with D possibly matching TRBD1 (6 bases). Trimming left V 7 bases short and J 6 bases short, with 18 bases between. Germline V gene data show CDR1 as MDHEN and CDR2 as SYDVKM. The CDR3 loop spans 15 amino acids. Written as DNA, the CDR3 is TGTGCCAGCACTCTAACGAGGGGGTTCTCCGGGGAGCTGTTTTTT. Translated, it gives CASTLTRGFSGELFF. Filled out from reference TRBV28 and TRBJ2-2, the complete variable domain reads DVKVTQSSRYLVKRTGEKVFLECVQDMDHENMFWYRQDPGLGLRLIYFSYDVKMKEKGDIPEGYSVSREKKERFSLILESASTNQTSMYLCASTLTRGFSGELFFGEGSRLTVL.

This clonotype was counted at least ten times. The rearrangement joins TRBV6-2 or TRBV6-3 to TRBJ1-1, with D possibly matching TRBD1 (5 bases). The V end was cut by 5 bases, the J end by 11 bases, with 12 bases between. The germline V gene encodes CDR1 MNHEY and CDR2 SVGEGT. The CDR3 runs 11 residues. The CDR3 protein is CASSTGQGAFF. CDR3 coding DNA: TGTGCCAGCAGTACTGGACAAGGGGCTTTCTTT.

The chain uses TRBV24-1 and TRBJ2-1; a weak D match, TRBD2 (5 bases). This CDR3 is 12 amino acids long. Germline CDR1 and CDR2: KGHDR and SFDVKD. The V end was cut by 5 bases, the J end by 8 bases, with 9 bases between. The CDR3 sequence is CATSGQRDEQFF. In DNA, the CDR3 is TGTGCCACCAGTGGGCAGAGGGATGAGCAGTTCTTC.

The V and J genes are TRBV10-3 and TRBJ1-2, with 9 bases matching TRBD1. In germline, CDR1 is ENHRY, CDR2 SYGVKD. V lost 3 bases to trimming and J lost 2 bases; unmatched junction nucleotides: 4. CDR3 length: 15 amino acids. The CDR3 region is CAISDMGQGNYGYTF. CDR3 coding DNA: TGTGCCATCAGTGATATGGGACAGGGAAACTATGGCTACACCTTC.

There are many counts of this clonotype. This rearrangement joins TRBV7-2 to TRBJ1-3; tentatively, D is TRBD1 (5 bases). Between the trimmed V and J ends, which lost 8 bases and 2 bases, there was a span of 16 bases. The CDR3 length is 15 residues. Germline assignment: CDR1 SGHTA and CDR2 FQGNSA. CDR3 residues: CASGAPPFPGNTIYF. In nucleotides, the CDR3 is TGTGCCAGCGGGGCCCCCCCGTTCCCTGGAAACACCATATATTTT.

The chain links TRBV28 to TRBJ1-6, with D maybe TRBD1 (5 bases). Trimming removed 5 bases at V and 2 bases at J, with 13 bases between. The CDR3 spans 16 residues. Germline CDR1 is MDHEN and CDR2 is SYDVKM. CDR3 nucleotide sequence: TGTGCCAGCAGTGAGGCAGGGATGGCCTATAATTCACCCCTCCACTTT. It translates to CASSEAGMAYNSPLHF.

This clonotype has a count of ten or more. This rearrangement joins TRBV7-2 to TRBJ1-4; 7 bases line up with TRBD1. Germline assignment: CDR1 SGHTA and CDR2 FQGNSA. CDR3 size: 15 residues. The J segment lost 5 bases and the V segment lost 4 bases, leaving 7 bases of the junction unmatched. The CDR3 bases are TGTGCCAGCAGCTCGTCGCAGGGGGGGAATGAAAAACTGTTTTTT. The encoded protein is CASSSSQGGNEKLFF.

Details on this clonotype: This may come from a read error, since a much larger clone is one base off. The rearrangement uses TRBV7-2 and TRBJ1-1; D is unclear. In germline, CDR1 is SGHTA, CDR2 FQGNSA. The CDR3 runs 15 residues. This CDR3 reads CASSSQPPGNPEAFF. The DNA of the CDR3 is TGTGCCAGCAGCTCTCAGCCTCCGGGGAACCCTGAAGCTTTCTTT.

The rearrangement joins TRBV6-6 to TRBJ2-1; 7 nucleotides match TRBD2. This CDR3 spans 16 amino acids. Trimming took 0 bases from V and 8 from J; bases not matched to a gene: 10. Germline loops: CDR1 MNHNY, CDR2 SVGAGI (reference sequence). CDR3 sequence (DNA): TGTGCCAGCAGTTACTCACACCCCACTAGCGACCATGAGCAGTTCTTC. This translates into CASSYSHPTSDHEQFF.

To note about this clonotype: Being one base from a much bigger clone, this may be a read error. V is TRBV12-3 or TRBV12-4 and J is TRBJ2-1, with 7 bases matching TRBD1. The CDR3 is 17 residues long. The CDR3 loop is CASSLRSRGKPYNEQIF. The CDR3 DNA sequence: TGTGCCAGCAGTTTAAGGTCCAGGGGGAAACCGTACAATGAGCAGATCTTC.

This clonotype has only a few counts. The CDR3 nucleotides read TGTGCCAGCAGCTGGAGGGCGGCCTTAGATACGCAGTATTTT. Encoded protein: CASSWRAALDTQYF. This rearrangement joins TRBV11-2 to TRBJ2-3; tentative D call: TRBD2 (6 bases). The V end was cut by 4 bases, the J end by 5 bases, with 13 bases between. Germline CDR1 reads SGHAT; CDR2 reads FQNNGV. The CDR3 is made up of 14 amino acids.

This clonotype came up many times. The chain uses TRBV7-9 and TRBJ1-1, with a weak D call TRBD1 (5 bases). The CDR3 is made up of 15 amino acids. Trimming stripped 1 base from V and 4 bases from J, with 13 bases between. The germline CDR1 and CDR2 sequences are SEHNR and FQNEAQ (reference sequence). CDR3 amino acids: CASSLGGRFFTEAFF. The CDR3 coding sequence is TGTGCCAGCAGCTTAGGGGGCAGATTTTTCACTGAAGCTTTCTTT.

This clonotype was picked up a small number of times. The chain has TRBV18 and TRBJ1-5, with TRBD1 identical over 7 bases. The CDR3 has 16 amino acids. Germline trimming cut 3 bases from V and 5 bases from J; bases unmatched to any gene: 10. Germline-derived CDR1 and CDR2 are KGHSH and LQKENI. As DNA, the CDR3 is TGTGCCAGCTCACCTGGTGAGGGGGCTATGGATCAGCCCCAGCATTTT. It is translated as CASSPGEGAMDQPQHF. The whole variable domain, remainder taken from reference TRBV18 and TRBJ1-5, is NAGVMQNPRHLVRRRGQEARLRCSPMKGHSHVYWYRQLPEEGLKFMVYLQKENIIDESGMPKERFSAEFPKEGPSILRIQQVVRGDSAAYFCASSPGEGAMDQPQHFGDGTRLSIL.

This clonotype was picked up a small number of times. CDR3: CASTTGGGKQYF. CDR3 coding DNA: TGTGCCAGCACGACAGGGGGCGGCAAGCAGTACTTC. The rearrangement uses TRBV28 and TRBJ2-7; 10 nucleotides agree with TRBD1. Germline CDR1 and CDR2: MDHEN and SYDVKM. The J segment lost 8 bases and the V segment lost 7 bases, leaving 5 bases of the junction unmatched. This CDR3 spans 12 amino acids.

CDR3 coding DNA: TGTGCCAGCAGCTTGGATGGCGAGCCCTATGGCTACACCTTC. Translation: CASSLDGEPYGYTF. This chain joins TRBV5-6 and TRBJ1-2; D is ambiguous. The V gene's germline CDR1 is SGHDT and CDR2 YYEEEE. With 0 bases removed from V and 4 bases from J, the gap between germline ends came to 10 bases. The length of the CDR3 is 14 residues.

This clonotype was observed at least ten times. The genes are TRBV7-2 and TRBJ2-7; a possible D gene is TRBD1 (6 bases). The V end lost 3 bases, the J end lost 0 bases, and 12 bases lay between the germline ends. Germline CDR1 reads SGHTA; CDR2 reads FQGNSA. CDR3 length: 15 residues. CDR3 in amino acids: CASSFLTGSSYEQYF. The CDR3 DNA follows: TGTGCCAGCAGCTTTTTGACAGGTAGCTCCTACGAGCAGTACTTC.

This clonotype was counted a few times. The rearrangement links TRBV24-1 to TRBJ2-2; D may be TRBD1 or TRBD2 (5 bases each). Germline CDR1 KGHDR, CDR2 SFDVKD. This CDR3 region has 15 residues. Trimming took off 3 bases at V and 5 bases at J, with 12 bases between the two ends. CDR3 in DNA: TGTGCCACCAGTGATGACAAGGGGACGACCGGGGAGCTGTTTTTT. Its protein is CATSDDKGTTGELFF.

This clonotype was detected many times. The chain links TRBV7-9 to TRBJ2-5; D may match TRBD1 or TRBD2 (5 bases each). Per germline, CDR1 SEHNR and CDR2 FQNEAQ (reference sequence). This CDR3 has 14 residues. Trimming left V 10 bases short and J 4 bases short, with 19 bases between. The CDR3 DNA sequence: TGTGCCACCCCCGGGGCTTTAGGAGGAGAGACCCAGTACTTC. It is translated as CATPGALGGETQYF.

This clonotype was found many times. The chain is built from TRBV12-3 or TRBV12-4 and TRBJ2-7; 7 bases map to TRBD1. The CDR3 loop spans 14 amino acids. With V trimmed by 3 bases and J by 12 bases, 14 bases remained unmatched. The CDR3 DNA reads TGTGCCAGCAGTTTGAGTGGGGGCTCCGGGACAGCGTACTTC. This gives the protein CASSLSGGSGTAYF.